Listed below are T cell receptor beta chains from one sample, sequenced in a study of T cell responses to AZD1222 COVID-19 vaccine. The data were produced by immunoSEQ multiplex PCR, yet TCRdb's version contains in-frame clones alone and is incomplete. The table records approximately 94,000 clones, roughly 90% of them present only once. This material consisted of peripheral blood, taken on day 0 of AZD1222 vaccination. Every receptor here comes from an adult in good health. Each CDR3 is given with its conserved first and last residue. A D gene is named only where the DNA matches it firmly. A row's size may be missing; if present it is once, few, many or a size class.

TRBD2,TRBJ2-3,TRBV6-2/TRBV6-3,.,TGTGCCAGCAGCCCACTAGCGGACCCCACAGATACGCAGTATTTT,CASSPLADPTDTQYF
TRBD2,TRBJ2-7,TRBV27,.,TGTGCCAGCAGTTTGGGAGGGCCCCACGAGCAGTACTTC,CASSLGGPHEQYF
.,TRBJ2-7,TRBV7-2,.,TGTGCCAGCTCCTCTTCTTCCTCCTACGAGCAGTACTTC,CASSSSSSYEQYF
.,TRBJ1-4,TRBV7-9,.,TGTGCCAGCAGAGACAGCAGTAATGAAAAACTGTTTTTT,CASRDSSNEKLFF
TRBD2,TRBJ2-1,TRBV7-9,once,TGTGCCAGCAGCCCGGGACTAGCGGGAGGGCCACTATCCTACAATGAGCAGTTCTTC,CASSPGLAGGPLSYNEQFF
.,TRBJ1-2,TRBV11-3,.,TGTGCCAGCAGCTCCTACAGGGCGGATGGCTACACCTTC,CASSSYRADGYTF
TRBD1,TRBJ1-3,TRBV7-8,.,TGTGCCAGCAGCTTAGTGACAGGGGGTCCTGGAAACACCATATATTTT,CASSLVTGGPGNTIYF
.,TRBJ2-7,TRBV7-9,.,TGTGCCAGCAGCTTAGTCCCGGGTCGCTACGAGCAGTACTTC,CASSLVPGRYEQYF
.,TRBJ2-1,TRBV18,.,TGTGCCAGCTCACAGGCGGGACCCAATGAGCAGTTCTTC,CASSQAGPNEQFF
.,TRBJ1-5,TRBV19,.,TGTGCCAGTAGAAACCGGCCCAGTCAGCCCCAGCATTTT,CASRNRPSQPQHF
.,TRBJ1-1,TRBV12-3/TRBV12-4,.,TGTGCCAGCAGTCCCCTAAAGAACACTGAAGCTTTCTTT,CASSPLKNTEAFF
.,TRBJ2-5,TRBV7-8,.,TGTGCCAGCAGCAAAGAATCAGAGACCCAGTACTTC,CASSKESETQYF
.,TRBJ2-5,TRBV4-1,.,TGCGCCAGCAGCCAAGATAGGGAGTACCAAGAGACCCAGTACTTC,CASSQDREYQETQYF
.,TRBJ1-1,TRBV19,.,TGTGCCAGTAGTATAGAGGCAGATCGGAGCACTGAAGCTTTCTTT,CASSIEADRSTEAFF
.,TRBJ1-2,TRBV11-2,.,TGTGCCAGCACCTCAGGTGGCGAGTCTGGCTACACCTTC,CASTSGGESGYTF
.,TRBJ1-6,TRBV27,.,TGTGCCAGCAGTTCCAGGGGTGGGTCACCCCTCCACTTT,CASSSRGGSPLHF
.,TRBJ2-7,TRBV5-4,once,TGTGCCAGCAGCTTAAGCGCCAGGAGCTCCTACGAGCAGTACTTC,CASSLSARSSYEQYF
.,TRBJ1-4,TRBV6-5,few,TGTGCCAGCTCCGACCCCCATTTGGGATCGGAAAAACTGTTTTTT,CASSDPHLGSEKLFF
.,TRBJ1-4,TRBV4-1,.,TGCGCCAGCAGCCAAGCCCCGGGTTGGGATGAAAAACTGTTTTTT,CASSQAPGWDEKLFF
.,TRBJ2-2,TRBV30,.,TGTGCCTGGAACCCCCGGGGTCCAAGGACCGGGGAGCTGTTTTTT,CAWNPRGPRTGELFF
.,TRBJ1-5,TRBV2,.,TGTGCCAGCAGTGAAGGACAGGTTGGCAATCAGCCCCAGCATTTT,CASSEGQVGNQPQHF
.,TRBJ2-7,TRBV9,.,TGTGCCAGCAGCGTAGAAGGAATAAACTCCTACGAGCAGTACTTC,CASSVEGINSYEQYF
TRBD1,TRBJ2-5,TRBV7-9,once,TGTGCCAGCAGCCCCAGCCCGGGACAGGGCCTGGAGGAGACCCAGTACTTC,CASSPSPGQGLEETQYF
TRBD1,TRBJ2-1,TRBV15,.,TGTGCCACCAGCAGAGATAAAGGACAGGGTGATGAGCAGTTCTTC,CATSRDKGQGDEQFF
TRBD2,TRBJ2-1,TRBV6-2/TRBV6-3,.,TGTGCCAGCAGTGCATCACTAGCGGGAGACAATGAGCAGTTCTTC,CASSASLAGDNEQFF
TRBD1,TRBJ1-4,TRBV7-8,.,TGTGCCAGCAGCGAAACGGGACAGCCTTATGAAAAACTGTTTTTT,CASSETGQPYEKLFF
.,TRBJ1-1,TRBV7-9,.,TGTGCCAGCAGCTTGCGGACCGTCAACACTGAAGCTTTCTTT,CASSLRTVNTEAFF
TRBD2,TRBJ2-7,TRBV4-1,.,TGCGCCAGCAGCCAAGGGTCGGGTAGCGGGAGTACCGGCTACGAGCAGTACTTC,CASSQGSGSGSTGYEQYF
TRBD1,TRBJ2-3,TRBV9,.,TGTGCCAGCAGCGAGCAGACAGGGGCCACAGATACGCAGTATTTT,CASSEQTGATDTQYF
.,TRBJ2-7,TRBV2,.,TGTGCCAGCAGTCAATACGAGCAGTACTTC,CASSQYEQYF
.,TRBJ2-7,TRBV19,.,TGTGCCAGTAGCCCCGGGGCGGATGCCTACGAGCAGTACTTC,CASSPGADAYEQYF
TRBD1,TRBJ1-2,TRBV6-5,.,TGTGCCAGCAGTCAATATGGACAGGATGGGTATGGCTACACCTTC,CASSQYGQDGYGYTF
.,TRBJ1-1,TRBV6-5,.,TGTGCCAGCATTGGGGGGACTGAAGCTTTCTTT,CASIGGTEAFF
TRBD1,TRBJ2-7,TRBV5-6,.,TGTGCCAGCAGCATACAGGGGGTCCGCGAGCAGTACTTC,CASSIQGVREQYF
TRBD1,TRBJ2-2,TRBV7-2,.,TGTGCCAGCAGCCGTCTGAACACAGGGGGCACCGGGGAGCTGTTTTTT,CASSRLNTGGTGELFF
TRBD1,TRBJ1-3,TRBV9,.,TGTGCCAGCAGCGTAGCCCAGACAGGGCCTGGAAACACCATATATTTT,CASSVAQTGPGNTIYF
TRBD2,TRBJ2-5,TRBV7-2,.,TGTGCCAGCAGCTTGGGGACTAGCGGGATCCAAGAGACCCAGTACTTC,CASSLGTSGIQETQYF
TRBD1,TRBJ2-7,TRBV19,.,TGTGCCAGTAGTATTGGACGACAGGGGAAGTACTTC,CASSIGRQGKYF
.,TRBJ1-1,TRBV6-4,.,TGTGCCAGCAGTGACGAAGTGGGGACTGAAGCTTTCTTT,CASSDEVGTEAFF
TRBD2,TRBJ2-1,TRBV12-5,.,TGTGCTAGTGGCCCCCCTAGGACTAGCGGGTACAATGAGCAGTTCTTC,CASGPPRTSGYNEQFF
.,TRBJ2-7,TRBV6-5,.,TGTGCCAGCACGGGCTACGAGCAGTACTTC,CASTGYEQYF
.,TRBJ2-3,TRBV28,.,TGTGCCAGCAGTTTGATGGACTTTTATACCACAGATACGCAGTATTTT,CASSLMDFYTTDTQYF
TRBD1,TRBJ1-2,TRBV27,.,TGTGCCAGCAGTTTTGACAGGGACTATGGCTACACCTTC,CASSFDRDYGYTF
TRBD2,TRBJ2-5,TRBV3-1/TRBV3-2,.,TGTGCCAGCAGCCAAGAAGGTAGACTAGCGGGAGAGGGGGAGCGGGAGACCCAGTACTTC,CASSQEGRLAGEGERETQYF
.,TRBJ2-1,TRBV6-5,.,TGTGCCAGCAAAGGGAATGAGCAGTTCTTC,CASKGNEQFF
.,TRBJ1-5,TRBV7-8,.,TGTGCCAGCAGTTTAGAGGGGACGGAGAATCAGCCCCAGCATTTT,CASSLEGTENQPQHF
.,TRBJ2-2,TRBV7-8,.,TGTGCCAGCAGCTTTAAGGTGGCGAACACCGGGGAGCTGTTTTTT,CASSFKVANTGELFF
.,TRBJ1-4,TRBV5-8,.,TGTGCCAGCAGACCCGGGCGGGTTGGGGGAAAACTGTTTTTT,CASRPGRVGGKLFF
TRBD1,TRBJ1-5,TRBV6-5,.,TGTGCCAGCAGGGACAGGGATTCTAGCAATCAGCCCCAGCATTTT,CASRDRDSSNQPQHF
TRBD2,TRBJ2-3,TRBV4-3,.,TGCGCCAGCAGCCAAGCTTCCGGACTAGCGGTAGATACGCAGTATTTT,CASSQASGLAVDTQYF
TRBD1,TRBJ1-2,TRBV27,.,TGTGCCAGCAGTTTGGACAGGGACTATGGCTACACCTTC,CASSLDRDYGYTF
.,TRBJ1-3,TRBV28,once,TGTGCCAGCAGTTTACACGGGGGCAGAGGTGGAAACACCATATATTTT,CASSLHGGRGGNTIYF
.,TRBJ1-1,TRBV11-3,once,TGTGCCAGCAGCGCCCGACAGCCTCCCACTGAAGCTTTCTTT,CASSARQPPTEAFF
TRBD2,TRBJ2-1,TRBV9,.,TGTGCCAGCAGCACCCGACTAGCCGACTCCTACAATGAGCAGTTCTTC,CASSTRLADSYNEQFF
.,TRBJ2-2,TRBV24-1,.,TGTGCCACCAGTGATCCCGGGGGGAACACCGGGGAGCTGTTTTTT,CATSDPGGNTGELFF
.,TRBJ2-1,TRBV30,.,TGTGCCTGGAGTAGAGGCGGGATCTACAATGAGCAGTTCTTC,CAWSRGGIYNEQFF